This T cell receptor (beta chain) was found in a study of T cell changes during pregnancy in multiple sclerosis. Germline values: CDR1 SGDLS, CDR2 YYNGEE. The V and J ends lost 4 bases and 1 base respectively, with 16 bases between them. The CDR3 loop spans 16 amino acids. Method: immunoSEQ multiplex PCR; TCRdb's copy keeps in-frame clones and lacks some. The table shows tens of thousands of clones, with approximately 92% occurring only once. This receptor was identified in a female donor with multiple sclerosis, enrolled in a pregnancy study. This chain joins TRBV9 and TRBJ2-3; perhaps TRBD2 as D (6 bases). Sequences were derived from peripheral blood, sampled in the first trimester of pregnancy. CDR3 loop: CASSRPGRGGTDTQYF. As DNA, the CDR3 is TGTGCCAGCAGCCGCCCGGGGCGGGGCGGCACAGATACGCAGTATTTT. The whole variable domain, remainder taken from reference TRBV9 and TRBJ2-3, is DSGVTQTPKHLITATGQRVTLRCSPRSGDLSVYWYQQSLDQGLQFLIQYYNGEERAKGNILERFSAQQFPDLHSELNLSSLELGDSALYFCASSRPGRGGTDTQYFGPGTRLTVL.